Following are 6 T cell receptor beta chains from one sample sequenced in a study of CD4 T cells in relation to SARS-CoV-2 and coronaviruses. The unexposed donors gave CD4+ T cells in about 2010-2019, prior to COVID-19. CD4+ T cells were isolated from the cells after 10 days of culture. Method: immunoSEQ multiplex PCR; TCRdb's copy keeps in-frame clones and lacks some. The sample includes 15,000 to 25,000 clones, about 80% seen only once; the top ten take roughly 25%. For these receptors, no antigen is known. The sample comprised CD4+ T cells from PBMCs, cultured in vitro. These receptors were obtained from a human donor in good health.

The chain joins TRBV3-1 (or the pseudogene TRBV3-2) to TRBJ2-4; TRBD1 matches 7 bases. V gave up 3 bases and J gave up 2 bases; unmatched junction bases: 1. CDR3 length: 14 amino acids. Looked up from germline, CDR1 is LGHDT and CDR2 is YNNKEL (reference sequence). In DNA form, the CDR3 reads TGTGCCAGCAGCCAGGGACAGACCAAAAACATTCAGTACTTC. It yields the protein CASSQGQTKNIQYF.

The chain carries TRBV29-1 and TRBJ1-4, with 7 nucleotides matching TRBD1. Unmatched junction bases numbered 4, after V lost 5 bases and J lost 7 bases. The V gene's germline CDR1 is SQVTM and CDR2 ANQGSEA. CDR3 size: 12 residues. This CDR3 is CSVLQGGEKLFF. Written as DNA, the CDR3 is TGCAGCGTTCTCCAGGGGGGTGAAAAACTGTTTTTT.

The V gene is TRBV6-5, the J gene TRBJ2-7; weak D call: TRBD2 (5 bases). The CDR3 length is 14 residues. Germline loops: CDR1 MNHEY, CDR2 SVGAGI. V lost 2 bases and J lost 5, with 13 bases in between. The CDR3 coding sequence is TGTGCCAGCAGTTACGGAGGCTCGGGGAACGAGCAGTACTTC. Its protein is CASSYGGSGNEQYF.

V gene TRBV9 combines with J gene TRBJ1-5; D unclear. This CDR3 contains 13 residues. Germline CDR1 SGDLS, CDR2 YYNGEE. V was trimmed by 4 bases and J by 3 bases, leaving 8 bases between them. The CDR3 loop reads CASSQRPNQPQHF. In DNA form, the CDR3 reads TGTGCCAGCAGCCAGAGACCCAATCAGCCCCAGCATTTT.

The chain links TRBV5-6 to TRBJ2-2; D unresolved. Germline loops: CDR1 SGHDT, CDR2 YYEEEE. This CDR3 is built from 11 residues. V lost 2 bases to trimming and J lost 7 bases, with 3 bases between them. The CDR3 sequence: CASSFHGELFF. DNA for the CDR3: TGTGCCAGCAGCTTTCACGGGGAGCTGTTTTTT. Complete variable domain (other parts from reference TRBV5-6 and TRBJ2-2): DAGVTQSPTHLIKTRGQQVTLRCSPKSGHDTVSWYQQALGQGPQFIFQYYEEEERQRGNFPDRFSGHQFPNYSSELNVNALLLGDSALYLCASSFHGELFFGEGSRLTVL.

The chain combines TRBV4-3 with TRBJ2-7; D call uncertain. Germline assignment: CDR1 LGHNA and CDR2 YSLEER. The germline V and J ends were trimmed by 0 bases and 3 bases, with 9 bases remaining between them. There are 14 residues in the CDR3. The CDR3 protein is CASSQDEQSYEQYF. Written as DNA, the CDR3 is TGCGCCAGCAGCCAAGATGAACAGAGCTACGAGCAGTACTTC.